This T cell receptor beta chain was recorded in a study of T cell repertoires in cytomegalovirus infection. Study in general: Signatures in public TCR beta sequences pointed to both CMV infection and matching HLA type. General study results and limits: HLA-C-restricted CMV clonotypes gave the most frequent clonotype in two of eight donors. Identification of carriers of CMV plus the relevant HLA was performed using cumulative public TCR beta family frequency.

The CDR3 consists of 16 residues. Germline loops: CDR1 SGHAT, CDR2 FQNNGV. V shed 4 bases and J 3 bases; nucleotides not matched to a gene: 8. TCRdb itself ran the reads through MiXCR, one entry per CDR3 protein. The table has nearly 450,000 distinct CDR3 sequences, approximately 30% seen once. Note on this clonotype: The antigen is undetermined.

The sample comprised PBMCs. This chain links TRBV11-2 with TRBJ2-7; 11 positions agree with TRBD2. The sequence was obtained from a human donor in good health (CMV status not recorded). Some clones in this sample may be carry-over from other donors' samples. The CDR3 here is CASSSPGTSGFYEQYF. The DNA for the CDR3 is TGTGCCAGCAGCTCCCCCGGGACTAGCGGTTTCTACGAGCAGTACTTC. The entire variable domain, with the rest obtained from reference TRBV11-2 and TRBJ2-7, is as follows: EAGVAQSPRYKIIEKRQSVAFWCNPISGHATLYWYQQILGQGPKLLIQFQNNGVVDDSQLPKDRFSAERLKGVDSTLKIQPAKLEDSAVYLCASSSPGTSGFYEQYFGPGTRLTVT.